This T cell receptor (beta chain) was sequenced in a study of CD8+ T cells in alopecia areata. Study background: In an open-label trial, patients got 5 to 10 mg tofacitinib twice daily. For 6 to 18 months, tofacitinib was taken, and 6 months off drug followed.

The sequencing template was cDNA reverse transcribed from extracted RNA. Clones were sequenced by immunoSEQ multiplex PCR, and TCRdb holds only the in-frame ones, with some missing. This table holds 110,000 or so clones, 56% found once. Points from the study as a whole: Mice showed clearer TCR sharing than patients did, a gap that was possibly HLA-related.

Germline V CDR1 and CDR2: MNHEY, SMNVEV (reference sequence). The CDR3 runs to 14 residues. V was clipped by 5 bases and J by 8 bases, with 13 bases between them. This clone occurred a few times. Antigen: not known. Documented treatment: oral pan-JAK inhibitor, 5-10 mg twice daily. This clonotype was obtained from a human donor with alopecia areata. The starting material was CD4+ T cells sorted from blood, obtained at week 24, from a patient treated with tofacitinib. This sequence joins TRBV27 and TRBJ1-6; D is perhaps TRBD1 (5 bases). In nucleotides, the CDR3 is TGTGCCAGCAGTCCCCGGGACGGCCATTCACCCCTCCACTTT. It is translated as CASSPRDGHSPLHF.